This T cell receptor (beta chain) was recorded in a study of OX40 agonist ivuxolimab in advanced cancers. As for the study in general: An agonistic human IgG2 monoclonal antibody against OX40 (CD134) was given. In this trial design, patients received ivuxolimab intravenously at 0.01 to 10 mg/kg every 2 weeks. Patients receiving dose escalation had hepatocellular carcinoma, melanoma, renal cell or head and neck cancer. Findings and caveats of the study: CD4+ T cells averaged fewer expanded clones than CD8+ T cells.

About this clone itself: The antigen is not known.

Some clones are missing from TCRdb's copy, which holds only in-frame ones; the method was immunoSEQ multiplex PCR. The table records 5,100 or so clones, 50% to 70% of them present only once. Germline CDR1 SGHDT, CDR2 YYEEEE. This CDR3 is built from 13 residues. V was trimmed by 3 bases and J by 1 base, leaving 7 bases between them. The clonotype originates from an adult with an advanced solid tumor such as melanoma, head and neck, liver or kidney cancer. The source was CD4+ or CD8+ T cells sorted from blood, collected in a trial of the OX40 agonist ivuxolimab. The chain couples TRBV5-6 to TRBJ1-1; D gene unclear. The CDR3 is CASSCDENTEAFF. The CDR3 DNA is TGTGCCAGCAGCTGCGACGAGAACACTGAAGCTTTCTTT.